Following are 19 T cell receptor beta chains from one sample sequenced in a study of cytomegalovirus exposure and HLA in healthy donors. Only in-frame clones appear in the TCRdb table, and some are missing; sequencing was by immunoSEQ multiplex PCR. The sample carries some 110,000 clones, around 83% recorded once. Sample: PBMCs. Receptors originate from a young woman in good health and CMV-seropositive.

The CDR3 sequence: CASSPSSGRDYNEQFF. The DNA for the CDR3 is TGTGCCAGCTCACCGTCTAGCGGGAGGGACTACAATGAGCAGTTCTTC. This sequence joins TRBV18 and TRBJ2-1, with TRBD2 matching over 12 bases. V shed 3 bases and J 3 bases; nucleotides not matched to a gene: 3. The length of the CDR3 is 16 residues. CDR1 KGHSH and CDR2 LQKENI come from the germline V gene. Combining the CDR3 with reference TRBV18 and TRBJ2-1 gives the whole variable domain NAGVMQNPRHLVRRRGQEARLRCSPMKGHSHVYWYRQLPEEGLKFMVYLQKENIIDESGMPKERFSAEFPKEGPSILRIQQVVRGDSAAYFCASSPSSGRDYNEQFFGPGTRLTVL.

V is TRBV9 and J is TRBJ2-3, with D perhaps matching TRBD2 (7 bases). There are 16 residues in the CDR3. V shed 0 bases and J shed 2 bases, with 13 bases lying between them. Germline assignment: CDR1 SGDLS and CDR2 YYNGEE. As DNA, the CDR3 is TGTGCCAGCAGCGTAGACGTAGGGGGGGTCACAGATACGCAGTATTTT. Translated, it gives CASSVDVGGVTDTQYF.

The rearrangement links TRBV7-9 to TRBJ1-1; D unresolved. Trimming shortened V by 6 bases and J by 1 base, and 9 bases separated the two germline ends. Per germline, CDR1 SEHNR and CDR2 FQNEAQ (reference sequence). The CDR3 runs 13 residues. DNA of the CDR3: TGTGCCAGCAGGTGGGAGGGGAACACTGAAGCTTTCTTT. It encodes CASRWEGNTEAFF.

DNA of the CDR3: TGTGCCAGCAGCGCCTCCGGGACAGGGGGTCAGCCCCAGCATTTT. Translation: CASSASGTGGQPQHF. V and J are TRBV9 and TRBJ1-5; TRBD1 matches 11 bases. Germline lookup yields CDR1 SGDLS and CDR2 YYNGEE. The J segment lost 6 bases and the V segment lost 3 bases, leaving 5 bases of the junction unmatched. The CDR3 extends over 15 amino acids. The full variable domain, in which reference TRBV9 and TRBJ1-5 provide the parts outside the CDR3, is DSGVTQTPKHLITATGQRVTLRCSPRSGDLSVYWYQQSLDQGLQFLIQYYNGEERAKGNILERFSAQQFPDLHSELNLSSLELGDSALYFCASSASGTGGQPQHFGDGTRLSIL.

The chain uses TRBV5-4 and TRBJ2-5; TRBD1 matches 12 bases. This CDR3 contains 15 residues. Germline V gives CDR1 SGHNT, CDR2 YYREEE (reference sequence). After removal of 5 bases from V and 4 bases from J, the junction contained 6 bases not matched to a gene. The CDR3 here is CASSSGTGGSETQYF. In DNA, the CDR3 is TGTGCCAGCAGTTCCGGGACAGGGGGCTCAGAGACCCAGTACTTC.

CDR3 sequence: CASSGTATNEKLFF. CDR3 bases: TGTGCCAGCAGCGGGACAGCAACTAATGAAAAACTGTTTTTT. V is TRBV7-6 and J is TRBJ1-4, with 7 nucleotides matching TRBD1. Germline V gene data show CDR1 as SGHVS and CDR2 as FNYEAQ. This CDR3 region has 14 residues. After removal of 5 bases from V and 0 bases from J, the junction contained 0 bases not matched to a gene.

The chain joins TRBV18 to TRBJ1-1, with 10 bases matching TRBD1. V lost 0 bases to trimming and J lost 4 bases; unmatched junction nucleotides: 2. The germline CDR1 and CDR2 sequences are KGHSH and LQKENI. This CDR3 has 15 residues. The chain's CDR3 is CASSPPTGGVTEAFF. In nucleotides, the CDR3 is TGTGCCAGCTCACCACCGACAGGGGGCGTCACTGAAGCTTTCTTT.

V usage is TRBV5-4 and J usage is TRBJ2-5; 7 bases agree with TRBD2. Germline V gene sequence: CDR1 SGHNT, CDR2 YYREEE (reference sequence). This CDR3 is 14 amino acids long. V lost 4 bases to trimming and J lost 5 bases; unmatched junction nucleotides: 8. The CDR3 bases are TGTGCCAGCAGCGGGAAATGGGGGGGGGAGACCCAGTACTTC. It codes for CASSGKWGGETQYF.

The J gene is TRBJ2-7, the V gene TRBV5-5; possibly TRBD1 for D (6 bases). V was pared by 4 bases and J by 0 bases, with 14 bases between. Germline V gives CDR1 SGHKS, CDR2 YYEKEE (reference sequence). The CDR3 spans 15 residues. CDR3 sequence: CASSDRGTPSYEQYF. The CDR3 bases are TGTGCCAGCAGCGATCGAGGGACACCCTCCTACGAGCAGTACTTC.

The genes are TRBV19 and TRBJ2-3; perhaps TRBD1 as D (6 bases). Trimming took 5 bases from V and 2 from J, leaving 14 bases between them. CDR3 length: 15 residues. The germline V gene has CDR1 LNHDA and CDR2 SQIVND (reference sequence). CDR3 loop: CASSVGQQTTDTQYF. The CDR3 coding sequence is TGTGCCAGTAGTGTTGGACAGCAGACCACAGATACGCAGTATTTT.

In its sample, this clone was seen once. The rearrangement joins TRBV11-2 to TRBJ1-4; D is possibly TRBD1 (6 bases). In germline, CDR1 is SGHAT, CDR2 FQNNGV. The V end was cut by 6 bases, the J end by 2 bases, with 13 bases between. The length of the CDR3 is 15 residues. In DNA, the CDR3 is TGTGCCAGCAGAATTCCGGGACACACTAATGAAAAACTGTTTTTT. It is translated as CASRIPGHTNEKLFF.

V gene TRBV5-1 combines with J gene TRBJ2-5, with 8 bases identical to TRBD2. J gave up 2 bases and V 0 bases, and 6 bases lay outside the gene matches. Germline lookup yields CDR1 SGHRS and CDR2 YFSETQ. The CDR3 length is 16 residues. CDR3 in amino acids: CASSLEASGPQETQYF. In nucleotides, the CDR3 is TGCGCCAGCAGCTTGGAGGCTAGCGGGCCTCAAGAGACCCAGTACTTC.

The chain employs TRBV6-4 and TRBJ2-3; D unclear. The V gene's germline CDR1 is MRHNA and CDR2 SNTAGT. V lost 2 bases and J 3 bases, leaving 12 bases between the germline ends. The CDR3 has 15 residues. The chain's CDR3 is CASSDLAGPTDTQYF. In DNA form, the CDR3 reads TGTGCCAGCAGTGACCTGGCAGGCCCAACAGATACGCAGTATTTT.

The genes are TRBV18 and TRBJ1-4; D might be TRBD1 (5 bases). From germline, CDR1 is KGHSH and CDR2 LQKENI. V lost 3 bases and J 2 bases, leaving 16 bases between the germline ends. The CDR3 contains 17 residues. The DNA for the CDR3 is TGTGCCAGCTCACCGAGGGGACTCGTGGGTACTAATGAAAAACTGTTTTTT. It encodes CASSPRGLVGTNEKLFF. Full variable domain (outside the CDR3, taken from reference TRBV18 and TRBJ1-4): NAGVMQNPRHLVRRRGQEARLRCSPMKGHSHVYWYRQLPEEGLKFMVYLQKENIIDESGMPKERFSAEFPKEGPSILRIQQVVRGDSAAYFCASSPRGLVGTNEKLFFGSGTQLSVL.

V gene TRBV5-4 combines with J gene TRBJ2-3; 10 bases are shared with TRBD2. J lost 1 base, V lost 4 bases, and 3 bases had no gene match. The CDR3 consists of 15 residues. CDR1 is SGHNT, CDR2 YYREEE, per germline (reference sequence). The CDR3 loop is CASSLAGVGTDTQYF. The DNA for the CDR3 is TGTGCCAGCAGCCTAGCGGGAGTCGGCACAGATACGCAGTATTTT.

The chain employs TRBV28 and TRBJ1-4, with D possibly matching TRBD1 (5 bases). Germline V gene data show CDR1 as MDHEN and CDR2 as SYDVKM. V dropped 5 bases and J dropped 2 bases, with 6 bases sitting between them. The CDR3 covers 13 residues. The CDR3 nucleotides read TGTGCCAGCAGTCCAGGGACTAATGAAAAACTGTTTTTT. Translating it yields CASSPGTNEKLFF. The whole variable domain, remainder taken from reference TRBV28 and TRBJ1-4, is DVKVTQSSRYLVKRTGEKVFLECVQDMDHENMFWYRQDPGLGLRLIYFSYDVKMKEKGDIPEGYSVSREKKERFSLILESASTNQTSMYLCASSPGTNEKLFFGSGTQLSVL.

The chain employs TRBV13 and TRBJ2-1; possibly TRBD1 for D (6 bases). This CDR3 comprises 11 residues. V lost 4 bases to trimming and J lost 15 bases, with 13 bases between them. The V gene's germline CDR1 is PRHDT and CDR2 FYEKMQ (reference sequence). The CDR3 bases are TGTGCCAGCAGCTCCGACAGGCCCCTGTTCTTC. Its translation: CASSSDRPLFF. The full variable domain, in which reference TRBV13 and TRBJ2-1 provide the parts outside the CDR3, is AAGVIQSPRHLIKEKRETATLKCYPIPRHDTVYWYQQGPGQDPQFLISFYEKMQSDKGSIPDRFSAQQFSDYHSELNMSSLELGDSALYFCASSSDRPLFFGPGTRLTVL.

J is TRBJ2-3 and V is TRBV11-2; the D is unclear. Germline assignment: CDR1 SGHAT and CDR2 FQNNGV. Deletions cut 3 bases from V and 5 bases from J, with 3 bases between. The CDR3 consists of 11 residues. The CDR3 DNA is TGTGCCAGCAGCTTTCGAGATACGCAGTATTTT. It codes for CASSFRDTQYF.

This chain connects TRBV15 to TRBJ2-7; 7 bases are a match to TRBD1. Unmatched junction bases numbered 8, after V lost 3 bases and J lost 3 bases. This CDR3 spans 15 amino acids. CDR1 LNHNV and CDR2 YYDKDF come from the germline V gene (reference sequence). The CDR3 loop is CATSRERTGNYEQYF. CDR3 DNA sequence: TGTGCCACCAGCAGGGAACGGACAGGCAACTACGAGCAGTACTTC.